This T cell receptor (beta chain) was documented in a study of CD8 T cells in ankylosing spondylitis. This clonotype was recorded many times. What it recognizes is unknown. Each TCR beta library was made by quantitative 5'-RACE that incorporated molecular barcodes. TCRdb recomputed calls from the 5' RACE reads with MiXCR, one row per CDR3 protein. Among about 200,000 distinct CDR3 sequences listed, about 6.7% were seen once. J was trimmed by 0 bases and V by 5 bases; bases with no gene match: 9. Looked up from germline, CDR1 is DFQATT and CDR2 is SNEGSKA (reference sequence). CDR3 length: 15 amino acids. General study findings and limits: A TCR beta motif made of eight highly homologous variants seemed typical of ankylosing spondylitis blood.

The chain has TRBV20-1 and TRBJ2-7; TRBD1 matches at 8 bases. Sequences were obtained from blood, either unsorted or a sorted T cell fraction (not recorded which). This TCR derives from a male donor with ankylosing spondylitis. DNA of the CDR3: TGCAGTGCTGAACTCGGACAGGGATCCTCCTACGAGCAGTACTTC. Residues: CSAELGQGSSYEQYF.